Each of the 18 T cell receptor beta chains below was sequenced from the same sample in a study of glioma-infiltrating T cells. TCR alpha and beta CDR3 regions were amplified from RNA using iRepertoire nested multiplex PCR. MiXCR, applied by TCRdb to the multiplex PCR reads, yields one record per CDR3 protein. Among about 10,000 distinct CDR3 sequences listed, approximately 57% were seen once. Input material: glioma tissue, nonneoplastic brain tissue, or PBMCs (not recorded which). These receptors all stem from a human donor with low-grade glioma or glioblastoma, undergoing nonglioma brain surgery, or in good health (not recorded which).

This clonotype occurred many times. A read error may be the cause here, since a much bigger clone is one base away. The CDR3 DNA reads as TGCGCCAGCAGCCTAGCGTGGGGCTCCACGTCCTACGAGCAGTACTTC. It translates to CASSLAWGSTSYEQYF. The chain combines TRBV4-1 with TRBJ2-7, with D tentatively TRBD1 or TRBD2 (5 bases each). The CDR3 spans 16 residues. CDR1 and CDR2 (germline): MGHRA, YSYEKL. The germline V and J ends were trimmed by 4 bases and 1 base, with 17 bases remaining between them.

Remarks on this clonotype: At one boundary the junction diverges from the germline segment, which might be a read error. The chain joins TRBV28 to TRBJ2-1; TRBD2 matches 7 bases. CDR1 is MDHEN and CDR2 is SYDVKM in the germline V gene. The CDR3 is 14 amino acids. CDR3 sequence: CGSGSGTTLREQFF. Written as DNA, the CDR3 is TGTGGCAGCGGTTCCGGGACTACTCTCCGAGAGCAGTTCTTC. The full variable domain, its missing parts supplied by reference TRBV28 and TRBJ2-1, is DVKVTQSSRYLVKRTGEKVFLECVQDMDHENMFWYRQDPGLGLRLIYFSYDVKMKEKGDIPEGYSVSREKKERFSLILESASTNQTSMYLCGSGSGTTLREQFFGPGTRLTVL.

By frequency in the sample, this clonotype is medium-sized. The V gene is TRBV6-4, the J gene TRBJ2-7; 9 nucleotides agree with TRBD1. Looked up from germline, CDR1 is MRHNA and CDR2 is SNTAGT. The CDR3 has 12 amino acids. The V segment lost 11 bases and the J segment 2 bases; nucleotides outside the gene matches: 4. The CDR3 reads CAGTGHPYEQYF. The CDR3, as DNA: TGTGCCGGGACAGGGCATCCCTACGAGCAGTACTTC.

This clonotype is medium-sized by share. This chain joins TRBV15 and TRBJ2-1; 7 positions match TRBD2. Germline assignment: CDR1 LNHNV and CDR2 YYDKDF (reference sequence). V gave up 5 bases and J gave up 6 bases; unmatched junction bases: 7. The CDR3 runs to 14 residues. CDR3 bases: TGTGCCACCAGCGGGAGTTGGGGGGGCAATGAGCAGTTCTTC. Protein sequence: CATSGSWGGNEQFF.

In this sample, this clonotype turned up once. At one end the junction does not follow the germline gene, possibly because of a read error. The chain combines TRBV2 with TRBJ2-1, with unresolved D. The germline V gene encodes CDR1 SNHLY and CDR2 FYNNEI. There are 13 residues in the CDR3. The CDR3 sequence: CASSPDRYDEQFF. CDR3 DNA sequence: TGTGCAAGCAGTCCCGACCGATACGATGAGCAGTTCTTC.

In this sample, this clonotype is medium-sized. The CDR3 sequence: CASSDATGNTIYF. In DNA form, the CDR3 reads TGTGCCAGTAGCGACGCTACGGGAAACACCATATATTTT. The rearrangement links TRBV19 to TRBJ1-3; D gene unclear. Germline lookup yields CDR1 LNHDA and CDR2 SQIVND (reference sequence). With 6 bases removed from V and 4 bases from J, the gap between germline ends came to 10 bases. The CDR3 has 13 residues.

This chain joins TRBV25-1 and TRBJ2-1, with TRBD2 identical over 10 bases. Trimming took 4 bases from V and 10 from J; bases not matched to a gene: 10. Germline values: CDR1 MGHDK, CDR2 SYGVNS. The CDR3 is 15 residues long. CDR3 in DNA: TGTGCCAGCAGTGCTACTAGCGGGATATGGAGCGAGCAGTTCTTC. Translation: CASSATSGIWSEQFF. Variable domain in full (rest from reference TRBV25-1 and TRBJ2-1): EADIYQTPRYLVIGTGKKITLECSQTMGHDKMYWYQQDPGMELHLIHYSYGVNSTEKGDLSSESTVSRIRTEHFPLTLESARPSHTSQYLCASSATSGIWSEQFFGPGTRLTVL.

This clonotype was seen only once. The chain links TRBV4-1 to TRBJ2-1; D ambiguous. The germline CDR1 and CDR2 sequences are MGHRA and YSYEKL. With 1 base removed from V and 2 bases from J, the gap between germline ends came to 3 bases. This CDR3 spans 13 amino acids. The CDR3 region has the DNA TGCGCCAGCAGCCAAGGAGCCTACAATGAGCAGTTCTTC. The encoded protein is CASSQGAYNEQFF.

Note on this clonotype: An end of the junction does not agree with germline; a read error may underlie this. The genes are TRBV10-3 and TRBJ1-1; D gene ambiguous. The CDR3 is 14 amino acids. Germline V lookup: CDR1 ENHRY, CDR2 SYGVKD. CDR3 sequence: CAISDEGMNTEGLF. The DNA for the CDR3 is TGTGCCATCAGTGATGAGGGCATGAACACTGAAGGTTTATTT.

This clonotype was counted many times. CDR3 sequence: CASSRPGDTQYF. CDR3 nucleotides: TGTGCCAGCAGCCGACCGGGGGATACGCAGTATTTT. The rearrangement joins TRBV5-6 to TRBJ2-3; D is possibly TRBD2 (5 bases). The CDR3 covers 12 residues. Trimming took 4 bases from V and 6 from J, leaving 9 bases between them. Germline values: CDR1 SGHDT, CDR2 YYEEEE.

Relative to its sample, this clonotype is medium-sized. This rearrangement joins TRBV2 to TRBJ1-2, with 7 bases lining up with TRBD1. Germline V gene sequence: CDR1 SNHLY, CDR2 FYNNEI. The CDR3 length is 13 residues. The junction had 0 bases not matched to a gene; V was cut back by 3 bases and J by 2 bases. As DNA, the CDR3 is TGTGCCAGCAGTGAGACAGGGAACTATGGCTACACCTTC. Its translation: CASSETGNYGYTF.

The chain recombines TRBV7-9 with TRBJ1-1; TRBD1 is a possible D gene (5 bases). Germline V gene lookup returns CDR1 SEHNR and CDR2 FQNEAQ (reference sequence). The CDR3 loop spans 12 amino acids. Trimming shortened V by 7 bases and J by 6 bases, and 12 bases separated the two germline ends. CDR3 sequence: CASIVDTSEAFF. In nucleotides, the CDR3 is TGTGCCAGCATCGTGGACACGTCTGAAGCTTTCTTT. Supplemented by reference TRBV7-9 and TRBJ1-1, the full variable domain reads DTGVSQNPRHKITKRGQNVTFRCDPISEHNRLYWYRQTLGQGPEFLTYFQNEAQLEKSRLLSDRFSAERPKGSFSTLEIQRTEQGDSAMYLCASIVDTSEAFFGQGTRLTVV.

This clonotype is medium-sized (0.01 to 0.1%). This chain uses TRBV25-1 with TRBJ1-2; the D gene is possibly TRBD1 (5 bases). In germline, CDR1 is MGHDK, CDR2 SYGVNS. The CDR3 is made up of 16 amino acids. Trimming pared 2 bases from V and 7 bases from J, leaving 20 bases between. CDR3: CASSEGQGLLWGGYTF. CDR3 nucleotide sequence: TGTGCCAGCAGTGAAGGGCAGGGCCTGTTGTGGGGTGGCTACACCTTC.

On this clonotype: The junction shows a germline mismatch at one end, possibly a read error. The rearrangement uses TRBV10-3 and TRBJ2-3, with D tentatively TRBD2 (5 bases). The CDR3 runs to 15 residues. CDR1 is ENHRY, CDR2 SYGVKD, per germline. The CDR3 is CAISEYSARTDTQYF. As DNA, the CDR3 is TGTGCCATAAGTGAGTATAGCGCCCGCACAGATACGCAGTATTTT.

To note about this clonotype: One junction end does not reproduce the germline sequence, and a read error may be involved. The chain uses TRBV7-2 and TRBJ2-4; D unresolved. Germline CDR1 reads SGHTA; CDR2 reads FQGNSA. CDR3 length equals 15 residues. CDR3 residues: CASSLGVGAKNIQYF. Here the CDR3 DNA reads TGTGCCAGCAGCTTAGGGGTAGGAGCCAAGAACATTCAGTACTTC.

Details on this clonotype: The junction does not match germline at one end; this may be a read error. CDR3 sequence reads: CASSLFGEETEYF. The CDR3 DNA sequence: TGTGCCAGCAGTCTGTTTGGGGAGGAGACCGAGTACTTC. The chain combines TRBV28 with TRBJ2-5; D might be TRBD2 (6 bases). CDR1 and CDR2 from the germline V gene are MDHEN and SYDVKM. The CDR3 covers 13 residues.

This clonotype was detected many times. A read error may be the cause here, since a much bigger clone is one base away. The chain links TRBV5-1 to TRBJ1-1; 7 bases are a match to TRBD1. The CDR3 totals 15 residues. The germline V gene encodes CDR1 SGHRS and CDR2 YFSETQ. The CDR3, as DNA: TGCGCCCGCAGCTTGGTCGGGACAGAGAACACTGAAGCTTTCTTT. It specifies CARSLVGTENTEAFF.

The count of this clonotype is one. This likely comes from a read error, as the CDR3 has no conserved phenylalanine or tryptophan at its end. The DNA is left out, because the CDR3 cannot be placed on it with certainty; the CDR3 is given as TCRdb lists it. The V and J genes are TRBV2 and TRBJ2-5; the table calls TRBD2, which could not be checked here. Germline assignment: CDR1 SNHLY and CDR2 FYNNEI. The CDR3 is 12 amino acids long, termini counted. CDR3 residues: CASGLTQETHYL.